This TCR beta chain derives from a study of blood T cell repertoires in COVID-19. About the study: The samples span acute and convalescent COVID-19 from the United States, Italy and Spain. PBMCs, B-cell-depleted T cells, or T cells were the source of the cDNA or gDNA that made up the material.

Methods used by the authors: It was from reference gene primer amplification that nucleated cell counts were estimated. Data came from immunoSEQ multiplex PCR; TCRdb stores just in-frame clones and leaves some out. V, J and clone size are taken as reported in that table, and D and trimming were inferred from the DNA itself. The repertoire holds just over 150,000 clones, 75% to 90% seen once, with approximately 3.3% in the top ten. The V gene's germline CDR1 is SGHDT and CDR2 YYEEEE. V was clipped by 4 bases and J by 2 bases; unmatched bases: 16. The CDR3 covers 19 residues. The sequence came from a human donor with acute or convalescent COVID-19. The donor label of this sample is uncertain. The sample consisted of peripheral blood. The J gene is TRBJ2-3, the V gene TRBV5-6; 10 nucleotides line up with TRBD2. Here the CDR3 DNA reads TGTGCCAGCAGCGCCCTAGGGAAAGCGGGGGGGCCATACACAGATACGCAGTATTTT. Translated: CASSALGKAGGPYTDTQYF. Full variable domain (remainder filled in from reference TRBV5-6 and TRBJ2-3): DAGVTQSPTHLIKTRGQQVTLRCSPKSGHDTVSWYQQALGQGPQFIFQYYEEEERQRGNFPDRFSGHQFPNYSSELNVNALLLGDSALYLCASSALGKAGGPYTDTQYFGPGTRLTVL.